This TCR beta chain was sequenced during a study of a mutant IDH1 vaccine in newly diagnosed glioma. Method: immunoSEQ multiplex PCR; TCRdb's copy keeps in-frame clones and lacks some. In the table there are fewer than 55,000 clones, roughly 79% of which are singletons. CDR1 is SGHDT, CDR2 YYEEEE, per germline. The CDR3 has 15 residues. Trimming cost V 2 bases and J 1 base, with 11 bases left between them. With respect to this clone: The antigen is not known.

Documented time point: week 35, safety follow-up. Vaccine doses each comprised 300 ug of mutant IDH1 20-mer peptide, with topical imiquimod. V gene TRBV5-6 combines with J gene TRBJ2-3; D perhaps matches TRBD2 (6 bases). This specimen was PBMCs, taken from a glioma patient whose treatment included an IDH1 peptide vaccine. The source of this sequence is a middle-aged woman with glioma. Some clones in this sample may be carry-over from other donors' samples. The CDR3, as DNA: TGTGCCAGCAGCTTTCGGACGGGGGGCACAGATACGCAGTATTTT. Translated: CASSFRTGGTDTQYF.